A single sample is the source of the 3 T cell receptor beta chains below, sequenced in a study of metastatic and nonmetastatic thyroid tumors. All patients were treatment-naive before thyroid surgery. TCRdb re-called clones from the PCR reads using MiXCR. Of over 50,000 clones in the sample, under 30% were seen once. The source material was blood. These receptors were collected from a female donor with papillary thyroid cancer or a benign thyroid nodule (not recorded which). Some clones in this sample may be carry-over from other donors' samples.

This chain links TRBV30 with TRBJ2-7, with D possibly TRBD2 on 6 matching bases. The CDR3 sequence is 19 residues long. CDR1 and CDR2 from the germline V gene are GTSNPN and SVGIG (reference sequence). V was shortened by 1 base and J by 0 bases, with 25 bases between the two germline ends. CDR3 in amino acids: CAWSAPGPIRSGSSYEQYF. For the CDR3, the DNA is TGTGCCTGGAGTGCCCCCGGGCCGATCCGCTCCGGGAGCTCCTACGAGCAGTACTTC.

This clone was seen a handful of times. At one end, the junction sequence differs from germline, possibly due to a read error. J is TRBJ2-7 and V is TRBV27; 11 nucleotides match TRBD2. The CDR3 totals 16 residues. Germline assignment: CDR1 MNHEY and CDR2 SMNVEV (reference sequence). CDR3 DNA sequence: TGTGCCATCAGTTTTGCCCATAGCGGGGGGGCCTACGAGCAGTACTTC. This translates into CAISFAHSGGAYEQYF.

V and J are TRBV6-2 or TRBV6-3 and TRBJ2-2; D perhaps matches TRBD1 (5 bases). The germline V gene has CDR1 MNHEY and CDR2 SVGEGT. This CDR3 comprises 14 residues. V lost 2 bases, J lost 6 bases, and 10 bases lay in between. The CDR3 loop reads CASSYEGEAGELFF. Written as DNA, the CDR3 is TGTGCCAGCAGTTACGAAGGGGAAGCCGGGGAGCTGTTTTTT.